This is a list of T cell receptor beta chains from one sample in a study of a mutant IDH1 vaccine in newly diagnosed glioma. This table comes from immunoSEQ multiplex PCR, and its TCRdb copy is limited to in-frame clones, with some not included. The sample holds approximately 40,000 clones, around 78% seen once. Their specific antigens are unknown. The source was PBMCs, collected from a glioma patient whose treatment included an IDH1 peptide vaccine. The receptors were sampled from a man aged 35 to 55 with glioma. The CDR3 runs from the conserved cysteine through the conserved F or W. The order of the fields is CDR3 protein, CDR3 DNA, D gene, J gene, clone size, V gene. The D gene is left open where the match is weak. Clone size appears in some rows only: once, few, many, or a class for an expanded clone.

CASLDRGANEKLFF,TGTGCCAGCCTGGACCGCGGGGCTAATGAAAAACTGTTTTTT,-,TRBJ1-4,-,TRBV6-1
CASSFQATRGAFF,TGTGCCAGCAGCTTTCAGGCAACACGAGGAGCTTTCTTT,-,TRBJ1-1,-,TRBV7-9
CASSVTRGSGNTIYF,TGTGCCAGCAGCGTGACGAGGGGCTCCGGAAACACCATATATTTT,-,TRBJ1-3,-,TRBV5-4
CASRNGGGDPEAFF,TGTGCCAGCCGGAATGGGGGAGGGGATCCTGAAGCTTTCTTT,-,TRBJ1-1,-,TRBV2
CAWSRDRPYGYTF,TGTGCCTGGAGTCGGGACAGGCCCTATGGCTACACCTTC,TRBD1,TRBJ1-2,few,TRBV30
CASSFGDRSNTGELFF,TGTGCCAGCAGCTTTGGAGACAGGTCGAACACCGGGGAGCTGTTTTTT,-,TRBJ2-2,-,TRBV7-9
CSVDQGGTEAFF,TGCAGCGTCGATCAGGGGGGGACTGAAGCTTTCTTT,TRBD1,TRBJ1-1,-,TRBV29-1
CATGFWRDTQYF,TGTGCCACTGGGTTTTGGCGCGATACGCAGTATTTT,-,TRBJ2-3,-,TRBV15
CASRQRTVPYEQYF,TGTGCCAGCAGGCAACGGACCGTACCCTACGAGCAGTACTTC,-,TRBJ2-7,few,TRBV6-5
CASSFTGTPNEKLFF,TGTGCCAGCAGCTTTACCGGGACACCGAATGAAAAACTGTTTTTT,-,TRBJ1-4,-,TRBV7-6
CASSITGGNTEAFF,TGTGCCAGTAGTATTACAGGGGGGAACACTGAAGCTTTCTTT,TRBD1,TRBJ1-1,few,TRBV19
CASSLGDSLLSSGNTIYF,TGTGCCAGCAGCTTAGGGGACAGTCTCCTAAGCTCTGGAAACACCATATATTTT,-,TRBJ1-3,once,TRBV13